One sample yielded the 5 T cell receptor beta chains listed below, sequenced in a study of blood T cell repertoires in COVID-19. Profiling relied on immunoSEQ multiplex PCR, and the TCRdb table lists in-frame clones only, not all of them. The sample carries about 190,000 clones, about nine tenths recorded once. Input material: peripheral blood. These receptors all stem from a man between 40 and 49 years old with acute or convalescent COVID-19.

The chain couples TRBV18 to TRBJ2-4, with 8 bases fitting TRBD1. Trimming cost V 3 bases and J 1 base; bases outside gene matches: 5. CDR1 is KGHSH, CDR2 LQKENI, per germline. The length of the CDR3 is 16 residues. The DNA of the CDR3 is TGTGCCAGCTCACCGCGACAGGGGTCGGCCAAAAACATTCAGTACTTC. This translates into CASSPRQGSAKNIQYF.

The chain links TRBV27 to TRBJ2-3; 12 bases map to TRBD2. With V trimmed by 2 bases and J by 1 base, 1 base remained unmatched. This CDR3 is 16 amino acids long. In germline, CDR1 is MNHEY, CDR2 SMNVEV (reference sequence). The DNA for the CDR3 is TGTGCCAGCAGTTTACGACTAGCGGGGGGCACAGATACGCAGTATTTT. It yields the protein CASSLRLAGGTDTQYF.

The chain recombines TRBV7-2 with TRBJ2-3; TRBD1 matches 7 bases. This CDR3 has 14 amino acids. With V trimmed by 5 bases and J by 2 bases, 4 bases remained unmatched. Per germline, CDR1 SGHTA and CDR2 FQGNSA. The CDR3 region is CASSADRNTDTQYF. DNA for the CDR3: TGTGCCAGCAGCGCGGACAGGAACACAGATACGCAGTATTTT.

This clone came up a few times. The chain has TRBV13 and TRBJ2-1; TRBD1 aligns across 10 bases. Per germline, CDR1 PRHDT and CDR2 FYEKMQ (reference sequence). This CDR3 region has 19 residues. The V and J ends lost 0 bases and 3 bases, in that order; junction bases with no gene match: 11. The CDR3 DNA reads TGTGCCAGCAGCTTAGGGGGACAGGGGTCGTCGGTTCGCTACAATGAGCAGTTCTTC. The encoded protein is CASSLGGQGSSVRYNEQFF.

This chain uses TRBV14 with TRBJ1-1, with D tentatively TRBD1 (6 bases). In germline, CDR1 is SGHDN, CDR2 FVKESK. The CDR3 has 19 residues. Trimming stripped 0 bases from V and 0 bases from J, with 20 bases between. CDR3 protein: CASSQEVWGGAGMNTEAFF. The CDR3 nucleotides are TGTGCCAGCAGCCAAGAAGTTTGGGGGGGCGCAGGTATGAACACTGAAGCTTTCTTT.